Detailed here is one TCR beta chain. Its specificity is unknown. Both 60 Vbeta primers and 13 Jbeta primers went into the PCR. TCRdb's table, derived via immunoSEQ multiplex PCR, lists solely in-frame clones and lacks some. The table lists approximately 100,000 clones, 76% of them singletons. Germline assignment: CDR1 MNHEY and CDR2 SMNVEV (reference sequence). The CDR3 runs to 13 residues. With V trimmed by 6 bases and J by 9 bases, 11 bases remained unmatched. This sample was taken from a study of cytomegalovirus exposure and HLA in healthy donors. Study findings and constraints: About 87% or about 30% of the time was how often most TCR beta V segments were productive, according to an earlier analysis. It was about 150 TCR beta chains that were listed as cytomegalovirus-associated.

This sequence joins TRBV27 and TRBJ2-7, with 7 positions matching TRBD2. The receptor's source is a woman between 45 and 65 years old in good health and CMV-seropositive. Sequencing was done on a sample of PBMCs. The CDR3 loop is CASSLRAREGQYF. The CDR3 DNA sequence: TGTGCCAGCAGCCTAAGGGCCAGGGAGGGGCAGTACTTC.